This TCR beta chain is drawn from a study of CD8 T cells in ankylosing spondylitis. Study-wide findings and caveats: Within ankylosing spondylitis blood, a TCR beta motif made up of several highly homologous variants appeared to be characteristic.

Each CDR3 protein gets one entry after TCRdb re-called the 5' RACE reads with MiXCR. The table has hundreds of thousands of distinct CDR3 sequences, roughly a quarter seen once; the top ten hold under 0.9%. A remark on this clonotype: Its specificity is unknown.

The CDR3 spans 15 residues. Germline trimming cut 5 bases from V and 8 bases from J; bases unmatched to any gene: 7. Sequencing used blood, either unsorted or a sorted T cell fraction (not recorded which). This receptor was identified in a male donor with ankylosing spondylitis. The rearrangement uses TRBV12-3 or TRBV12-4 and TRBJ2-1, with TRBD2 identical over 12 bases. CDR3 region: CASSETSGRDHEQFF. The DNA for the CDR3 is TGTGCCAGCAGTGAGACTAGCGGGAGAGATCATGAGCAGTTCTTC.